The 4 T cell receptor beta chains presented below share a single source sample, sequenced in a study of T cell responses to AZD1222 COVID-19 vaccine. This table comes from immunoSEQ multiplex PCR, and its TCRdb copy is limited to in-frame clones, with some not included. In the table there are some 110,000 clones, roughly 84% of which are singletons. The sequencing used peripheral blood, collected 28 days after the second AZD1222 dose. These receptors originate from an adult who received the AZD1222 COVID-19 vaccine.

V and J are TRBV10-3 and TRBJ1-5, with D hard to call. Germline V gene sequence: CDR1 ENHRY, CDR2 SYGVKD. This CDR3 region has 13 residues. V was clipped by 0 bases and J by 7 bases, with 7 bases between them. CDR3 DNA sequence: TGTGCCATCAGTGAGTCCCCGGCCCAGCCCCAGCATTTT. The encoded protein is CAISESPAQPQHF.

This clone has a single count. J is TRBJ2-3 and V is TRBV5-4; D gene ambiguous. The CDR3 covers 14 residues. V lost 0 bases and J lost 0, with 5 bases in between. CDR1 is SGHNT, CDR2 YYREEE, per germline (reference sequence). For the CDR3, the DNA is TGTGCCAGCAGCTTGGGACGTAGCACAGATACGCAGTATTTT. As protein: CASSLGRSTDTQYF.

The chain is built from TRBV7-9 and TRBJ1-1; D uncertain. Germline V lookup: CDR1 SEHNR, CDR2 FQNEAQ (reference sequence). V gave up 3 bases and J gave up 3 bases, with 8 bases separating them. The CDR3 is 13 residues long. The CDR3 nucleotides read TGTGCCAGCAGCTTGGGAGGGCACACTGAAGCTTTCTTT. Translating gives CASSLGGHTEAFF.

V usage is TRBV6-5 and J usage is TRBJ2-7; TRBD1 matches 9 bases. This CDR3 has 13 residues. Germline trimming cut 6 bases from V and 1 base from J; bases unmatched to any gene: 1. Looked up from germline, CDR1 is MNHEY and CDR2 is SVGAGI. The CDR3 loop reads CASRTGGSYEQYF. CDR3 in DNA: TGTGCCAGCAGGACAGGGGGGTCCTACGAGCAGTACTTC.